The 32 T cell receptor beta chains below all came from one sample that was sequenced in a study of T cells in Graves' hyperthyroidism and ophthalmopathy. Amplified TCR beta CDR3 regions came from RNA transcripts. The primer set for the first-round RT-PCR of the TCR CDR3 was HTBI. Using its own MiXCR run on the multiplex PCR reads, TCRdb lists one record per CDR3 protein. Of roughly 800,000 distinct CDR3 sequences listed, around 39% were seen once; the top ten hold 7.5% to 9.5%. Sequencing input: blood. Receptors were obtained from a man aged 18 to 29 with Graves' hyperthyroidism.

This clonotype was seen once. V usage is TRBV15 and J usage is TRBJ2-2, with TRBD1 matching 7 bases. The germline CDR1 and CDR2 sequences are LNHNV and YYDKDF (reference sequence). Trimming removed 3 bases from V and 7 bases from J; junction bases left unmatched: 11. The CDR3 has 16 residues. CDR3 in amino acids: CATSSARGIKGGELFF. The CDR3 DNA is TGTGCCACCAGCAGCGCCAGGGGGATAAAGGGCGGGGAGCTGTTTTTT. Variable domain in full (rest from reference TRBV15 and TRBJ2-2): DAMVIQNPRYQVTQFGKPVTLSCSQTLNHNVMYWYQQKSSQAPKLLFHYYDKDFNNEADTPDNFQSRRPNTSFCFLDIRSPGLGDTAMYLCATSSARGIKGGELFFGEGSRLTVL.

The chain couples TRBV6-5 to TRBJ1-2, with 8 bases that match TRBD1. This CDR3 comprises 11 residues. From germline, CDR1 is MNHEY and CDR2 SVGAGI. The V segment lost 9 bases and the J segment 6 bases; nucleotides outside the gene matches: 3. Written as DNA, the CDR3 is TGTGCCAGTCGGACAGGGCATGGCTACACCTTC. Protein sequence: CASRTGHGYTF.

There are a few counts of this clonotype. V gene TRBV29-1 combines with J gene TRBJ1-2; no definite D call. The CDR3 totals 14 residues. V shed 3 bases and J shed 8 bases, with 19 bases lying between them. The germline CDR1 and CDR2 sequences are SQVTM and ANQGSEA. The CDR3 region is CSVEEPGIERGYTF. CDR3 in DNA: TGCAGCGTTGAGGAGCCCGGTATTGAGAGGGGCTACACCTTC.

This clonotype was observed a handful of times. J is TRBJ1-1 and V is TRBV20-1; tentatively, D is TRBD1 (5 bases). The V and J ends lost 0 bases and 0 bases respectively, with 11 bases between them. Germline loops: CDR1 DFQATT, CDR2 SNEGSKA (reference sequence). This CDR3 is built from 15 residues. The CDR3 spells CSAREVGHMNTEAFF. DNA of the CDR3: TGCAGTGCTAGAGAAGTAGGACACATGAACACTGAAGCTTTCTTT.

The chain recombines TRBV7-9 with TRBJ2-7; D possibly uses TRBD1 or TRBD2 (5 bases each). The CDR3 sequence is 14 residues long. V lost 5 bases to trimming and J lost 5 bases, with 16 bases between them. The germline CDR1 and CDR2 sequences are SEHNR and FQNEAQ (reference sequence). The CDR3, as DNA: TGTGCCAGCAGCATCCCAAGGGGACCCAACGAGCAGTACTTC. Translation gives CASSIPRGPNEQYF.

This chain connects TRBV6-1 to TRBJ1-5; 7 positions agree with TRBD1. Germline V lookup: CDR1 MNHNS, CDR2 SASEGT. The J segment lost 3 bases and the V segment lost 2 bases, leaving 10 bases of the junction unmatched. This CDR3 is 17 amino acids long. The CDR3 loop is CASSEQGRGRTNQPQHF. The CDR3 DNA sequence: TGTGCCAGCAGTGAACAGGGGAGGGGGCGGACCAATCAGCCCCAGCATTTT.

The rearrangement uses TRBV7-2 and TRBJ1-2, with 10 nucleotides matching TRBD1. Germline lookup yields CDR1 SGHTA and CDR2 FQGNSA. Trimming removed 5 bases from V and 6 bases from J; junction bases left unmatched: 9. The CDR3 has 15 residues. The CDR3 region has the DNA TGTGCCAGCAGCACAGGGACAGGGGTCCGGGATGGCTACACCTTC. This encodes CASSTGTGVRDGYTF.

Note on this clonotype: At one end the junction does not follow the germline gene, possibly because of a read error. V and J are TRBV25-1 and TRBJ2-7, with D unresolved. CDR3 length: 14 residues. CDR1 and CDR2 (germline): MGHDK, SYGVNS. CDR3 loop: CASSLEGSSYEPYF. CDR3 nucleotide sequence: TGTGCCAGCAGCTTAGAAGGGTCCTCCTACGAGCCGTACTTC.

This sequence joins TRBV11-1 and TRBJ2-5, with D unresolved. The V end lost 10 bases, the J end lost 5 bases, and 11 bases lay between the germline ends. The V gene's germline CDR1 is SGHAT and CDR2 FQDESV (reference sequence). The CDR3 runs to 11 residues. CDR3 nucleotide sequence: TGTGCCACCCTTGACCCCGAGACCCAGTACTTC. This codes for CATLDPETQYF.

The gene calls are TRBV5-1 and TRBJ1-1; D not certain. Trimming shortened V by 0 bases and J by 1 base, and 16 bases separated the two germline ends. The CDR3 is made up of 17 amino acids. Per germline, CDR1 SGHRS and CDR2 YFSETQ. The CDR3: CASSLGLTMGWNTEAFF. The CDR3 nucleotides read TGCGCCAGCAGCTTGGGACTGACGATGGGGTGGAACACTGAAGCTTTCTTT.

The CDR3 DNA is TGTGCCAGTAGTATTAGTCTGCGGACTAGCGGGGGCAACGAGCAGTACTTC. Its translation: CASSISLRTSGGNEQYF. This rearrangement joins TRBV19 to TRBJ2-7; TRBD2 matches at 13 bases. Germline-derived CDR1 and CDR2 are LNHDA and SQIVND (reference sequence). The CDR3 is 17 amino acids. The V segment lost 3 bases and the J segment 5 bases; nucleotides outside the gene matches: 10. Variable domain in full (rest from reference TRBV19 and TRBJ2-7): DGGITQSPKYLFRKEGQNVTLSCEQNLNHDAMYWYRQDPGQGLRLIYYSQIVNDFQKGDIAEGYSVSREKKESFPLTVTSAQKNPTAFYLCASSISLRTSGGNEQYFGPGTRLTVT.

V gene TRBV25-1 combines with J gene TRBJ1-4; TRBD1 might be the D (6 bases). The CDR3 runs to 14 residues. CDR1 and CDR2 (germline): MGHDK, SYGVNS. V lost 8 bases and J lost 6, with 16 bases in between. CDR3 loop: CASSRTGADEKLFF. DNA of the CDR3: TGTGCCAGCTCACGTACGGGGGCGGATGAAAAACTGTTTTTT. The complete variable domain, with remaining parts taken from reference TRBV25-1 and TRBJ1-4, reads EADIYQTPRYLVIGTGKKITLECSQTMGHDKMYWYQQDPGMELHLIHYSYGVNSTEKGDLSSESTVSRIRTEHFPLTLESARPSHTSQYLCASSRTGADEKLFFGSGTQLSVL.

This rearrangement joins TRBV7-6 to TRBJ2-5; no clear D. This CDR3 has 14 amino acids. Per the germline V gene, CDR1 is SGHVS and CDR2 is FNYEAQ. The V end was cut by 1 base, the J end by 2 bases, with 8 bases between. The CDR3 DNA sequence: TGTGCCAGCAGCTTAGACTGGGGACAAGAGACCCAGTACTTC. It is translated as CASSLDWGQETQYF. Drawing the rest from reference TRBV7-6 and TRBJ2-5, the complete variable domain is GAGVSQSPRYKVTKRGQDVALRCDPISGHVSLYWYRQALGQGPEFLTYFNYEAQQDKSGLPNDRFSAERPEGSISTLTIQRTEQRDSAMYRCASSLDWGQETQYFGPGTRLLVL.

This CDR3 is CASSVTGGSSGNTIYF. The CDR3 DNA is TGTGCCAGCAGCGTAACAGGGGGTAGCTCTGGAAACACCATATATTTT. The gene calls are TRBV7-9 and TRBJ1-3, with 8 bases aligning to TRBD1. With 5 bases clipped from V and 0 bases from J, the junction kept 6 bases outside the gene matches. The CDR3 totals 16 residues. Per the germline V gene, CDR1 is SEHNR and CDR2 is FQNEAQ (reference sequence).

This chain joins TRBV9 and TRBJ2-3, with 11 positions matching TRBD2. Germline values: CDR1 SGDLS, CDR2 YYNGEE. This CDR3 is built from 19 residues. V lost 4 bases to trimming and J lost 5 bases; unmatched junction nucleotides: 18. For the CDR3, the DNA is TGTGCCAGCAGCCAAGGCCGGCGCGAACTAGCGGGAGTAAGAGATACGCAGTATTTT. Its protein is CASSQGRRELAGVRDTQYF.

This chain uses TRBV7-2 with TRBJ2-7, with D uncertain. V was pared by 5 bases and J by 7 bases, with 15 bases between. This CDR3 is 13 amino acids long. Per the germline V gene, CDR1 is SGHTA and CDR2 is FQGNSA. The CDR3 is CASSTHTSEEQYF. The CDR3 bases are TGTGCCAGCAGCACGCATACCTCCGAAGAGCAGTACTTC. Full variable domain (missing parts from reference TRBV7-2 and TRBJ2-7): GAGVSQSPSNKVTEKGKDVELRCDPISGHTALYWYRQSLGQGLEFLIYFQGNSAPDKSGLPSDRFSAERTGGSVSTLTIQRTQQEDSAVYLCASSTHTSEEQYFGPGTRLTVT.

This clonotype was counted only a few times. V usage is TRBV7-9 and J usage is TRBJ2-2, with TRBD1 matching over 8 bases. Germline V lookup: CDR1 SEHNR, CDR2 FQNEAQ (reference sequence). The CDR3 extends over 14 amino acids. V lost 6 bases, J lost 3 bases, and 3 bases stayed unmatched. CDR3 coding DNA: TGTGCCAGCAGGGGACAGGATGACACCGGGGAGCTGTTTTTT. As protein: CASRGQDDTGELFF.

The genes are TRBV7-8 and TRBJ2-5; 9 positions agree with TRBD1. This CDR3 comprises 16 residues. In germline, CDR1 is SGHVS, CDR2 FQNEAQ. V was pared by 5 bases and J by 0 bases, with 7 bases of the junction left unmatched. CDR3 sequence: CASSNGQGSYQETQYF. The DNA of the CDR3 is TGTGCCAGCAGCAACGGACAGGGGTCCTACCAAGAGACCCAGTACTTC. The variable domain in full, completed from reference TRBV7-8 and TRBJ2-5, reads GAGVSQSPRYKVAKRGQDVALRCDPISGHVSLFWYQQALGQGPEFLTYFQNEAQLDKSGLPSDRFFAERPEGSVSTLKIQRTQQEDSAVYLCASSNGQGSYQETQYFGPGTRLLVL.

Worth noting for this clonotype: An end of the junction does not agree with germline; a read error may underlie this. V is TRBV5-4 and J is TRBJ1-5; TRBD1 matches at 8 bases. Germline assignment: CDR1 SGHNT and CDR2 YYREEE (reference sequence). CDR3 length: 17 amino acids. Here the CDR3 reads CASSLVLGTGGNQPQHF. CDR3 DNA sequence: TGCGCCAGCAGCCTTGTCCTCGGGACAGGAGGAAATCAGCCCCAGCATTTT.

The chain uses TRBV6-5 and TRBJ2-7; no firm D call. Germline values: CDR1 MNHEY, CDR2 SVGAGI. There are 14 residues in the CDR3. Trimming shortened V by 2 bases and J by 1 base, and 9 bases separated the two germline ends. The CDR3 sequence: CASSYSHGSYEQYF. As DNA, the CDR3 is TGTGCCAGCAGTTACAGTCACGGATCCTACGAGCAGTACTTC.

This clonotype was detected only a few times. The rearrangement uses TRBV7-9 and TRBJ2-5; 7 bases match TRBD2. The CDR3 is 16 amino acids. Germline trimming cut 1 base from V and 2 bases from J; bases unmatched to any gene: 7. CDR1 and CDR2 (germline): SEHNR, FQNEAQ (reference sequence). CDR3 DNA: TGTGCCAGCAGCTTAGGTCCTAGCGGAGCTCAAGAGACCCAGTACTTC. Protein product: CASSLGPSGAQETQYF.

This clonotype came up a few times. The DNA for the CDR3 is TGTGCCAGCGGCGTAGCGGGGAGCTCCTACGAGCAGTACTTC. Amino acid sequence: CASGVAGSSYEQYF. The V and J genes are TRBV2 and TRBJ2-7; TRBD2 aligns across 8 bases. CDR1 is SNHLY and CDR2 is FYNNEI in the germline V gene. Germline trimming cut 8 bases from V and 0 bases from J; bases unmatched to any gene: 6. The CDR3 has 14 residues.

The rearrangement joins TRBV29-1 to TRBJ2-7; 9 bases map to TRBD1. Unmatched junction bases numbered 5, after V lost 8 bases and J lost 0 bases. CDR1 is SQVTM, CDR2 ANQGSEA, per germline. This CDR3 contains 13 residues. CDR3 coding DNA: TGCAGCTCCAGACAGGGGGTCTCCTACGAGCAGTACTTC. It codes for CSSRQGVSYEQYF.

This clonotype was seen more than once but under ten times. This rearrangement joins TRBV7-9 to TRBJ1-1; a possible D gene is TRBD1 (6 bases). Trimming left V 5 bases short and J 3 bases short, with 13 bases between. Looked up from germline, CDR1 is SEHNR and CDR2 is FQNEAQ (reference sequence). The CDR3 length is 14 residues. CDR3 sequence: CASSPARGYTEAFF. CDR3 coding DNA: TGTGCCAGCAGCCCAGCAAGGGGGTACACTGAAGCTTTCTTT.

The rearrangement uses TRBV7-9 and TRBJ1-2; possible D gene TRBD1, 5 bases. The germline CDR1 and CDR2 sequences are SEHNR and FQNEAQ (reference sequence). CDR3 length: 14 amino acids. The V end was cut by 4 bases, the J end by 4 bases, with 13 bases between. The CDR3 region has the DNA TGTGCCAGCAGCTCACGGGGTCAGGGCTATGGCTACACCTTC. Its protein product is CASSSRGQGYGYTF.

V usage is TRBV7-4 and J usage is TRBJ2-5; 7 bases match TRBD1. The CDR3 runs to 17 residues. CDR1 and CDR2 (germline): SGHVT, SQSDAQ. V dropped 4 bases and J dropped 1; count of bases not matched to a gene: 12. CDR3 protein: CASSSLTPGQTQETQYF. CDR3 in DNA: TGTGCCAGCAGCTCCCTTACTCCGGGACAGACCCAAGAGACCCAGTACTTC. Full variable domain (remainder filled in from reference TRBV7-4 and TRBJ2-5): GAGVSQSPRYKVAKRGRDVALRCDSISGHVTLYWYRQTLGQGSEVLTYSQSDAQRDKSGRPSGRFSAERPERSVSTLKIQRTEQGDSAVYLCASSSLTPGQTQETQYFGPGTRLLVL.

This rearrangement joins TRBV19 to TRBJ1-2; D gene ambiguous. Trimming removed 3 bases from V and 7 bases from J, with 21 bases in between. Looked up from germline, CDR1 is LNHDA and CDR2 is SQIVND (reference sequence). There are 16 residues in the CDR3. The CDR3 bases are TGTGCCAGTAGTATCCTCTTCGACCTTTCCGAGGGTGGCTACACCTTC. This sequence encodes CASSILFDLSEGGYTF.

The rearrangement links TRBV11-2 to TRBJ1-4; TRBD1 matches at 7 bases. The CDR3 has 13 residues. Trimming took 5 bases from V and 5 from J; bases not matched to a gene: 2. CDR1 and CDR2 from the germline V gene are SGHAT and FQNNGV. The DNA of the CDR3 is TGTGCCAGCAGCCAACAGGGGAATGAAAAACTGTTTTTT. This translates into CASSQQGNEKLFF. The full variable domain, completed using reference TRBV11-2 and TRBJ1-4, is EAGVAQSPRYKIIEKRQSVAFWCNPISGHATLYWYQQILGQGPKLLIQFQNNGVVDDSQLPKDRFSAERLKGVDSTLKIQPAKLEDSAVYLCASSQQGNEKLFFGSGTQLSVL.

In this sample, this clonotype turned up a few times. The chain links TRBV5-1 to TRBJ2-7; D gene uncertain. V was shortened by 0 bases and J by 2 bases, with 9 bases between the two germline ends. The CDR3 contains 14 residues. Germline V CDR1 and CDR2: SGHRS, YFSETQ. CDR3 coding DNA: TGCGCCAGCAGCTTGGAGGGATTCACCTACGAGCAGTACTTC. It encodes CASSLEGFTYEQYF.

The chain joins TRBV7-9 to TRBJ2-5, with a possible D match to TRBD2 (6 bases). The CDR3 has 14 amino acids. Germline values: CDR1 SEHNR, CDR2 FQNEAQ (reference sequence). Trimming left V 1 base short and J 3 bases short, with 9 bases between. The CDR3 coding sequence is TGTGCCAGCAGCTTAGGGGACTTCGAAGAGACCCAGTACTTC. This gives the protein CASSLGDFEETQYF.

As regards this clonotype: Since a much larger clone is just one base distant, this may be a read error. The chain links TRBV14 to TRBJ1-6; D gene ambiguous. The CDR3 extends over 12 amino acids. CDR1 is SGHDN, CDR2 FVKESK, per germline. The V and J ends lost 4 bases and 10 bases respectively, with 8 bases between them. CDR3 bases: TGTGCCAGCAGCCCAGTTTCATCACCCCTCCACTTT. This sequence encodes CASSPVSSPLHF.

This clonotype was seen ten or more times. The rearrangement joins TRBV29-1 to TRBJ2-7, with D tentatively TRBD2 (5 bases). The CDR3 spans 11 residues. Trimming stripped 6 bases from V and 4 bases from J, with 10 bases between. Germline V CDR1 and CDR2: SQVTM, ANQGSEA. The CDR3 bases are TGCAGCGTGGTCCGGGAATACGAGCAGTACTTC. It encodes CSVVREYEQYF.